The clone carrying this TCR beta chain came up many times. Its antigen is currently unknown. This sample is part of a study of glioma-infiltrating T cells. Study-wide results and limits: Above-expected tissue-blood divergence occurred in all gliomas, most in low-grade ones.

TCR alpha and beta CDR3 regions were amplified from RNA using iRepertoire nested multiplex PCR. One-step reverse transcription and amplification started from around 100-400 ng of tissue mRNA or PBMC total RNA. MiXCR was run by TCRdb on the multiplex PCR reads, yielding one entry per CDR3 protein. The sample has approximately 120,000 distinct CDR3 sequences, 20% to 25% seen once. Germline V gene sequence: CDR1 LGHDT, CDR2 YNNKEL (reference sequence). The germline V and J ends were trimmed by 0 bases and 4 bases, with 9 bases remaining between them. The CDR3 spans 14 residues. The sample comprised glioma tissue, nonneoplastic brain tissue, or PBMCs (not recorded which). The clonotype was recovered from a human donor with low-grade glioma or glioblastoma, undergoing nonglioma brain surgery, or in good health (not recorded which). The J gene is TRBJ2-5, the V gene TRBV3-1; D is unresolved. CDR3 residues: CASSQDLSGETQYF. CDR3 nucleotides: TGTGCCAGCAGCCAAGATTTGAGTGGAGAGACCCAGTACTTC.